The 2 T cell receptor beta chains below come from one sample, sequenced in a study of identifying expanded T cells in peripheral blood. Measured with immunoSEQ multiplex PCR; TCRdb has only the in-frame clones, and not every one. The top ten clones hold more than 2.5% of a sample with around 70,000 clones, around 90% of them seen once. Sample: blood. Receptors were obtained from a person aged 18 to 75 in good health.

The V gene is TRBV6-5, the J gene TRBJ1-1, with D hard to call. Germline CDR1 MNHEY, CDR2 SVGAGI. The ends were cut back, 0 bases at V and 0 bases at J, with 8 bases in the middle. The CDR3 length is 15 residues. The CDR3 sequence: CASSYSTWLNTEAFF. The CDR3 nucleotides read TGTGCCAGCAGTTACTCGACCTGGTTGAACACTGAAGCTTTCTTT.

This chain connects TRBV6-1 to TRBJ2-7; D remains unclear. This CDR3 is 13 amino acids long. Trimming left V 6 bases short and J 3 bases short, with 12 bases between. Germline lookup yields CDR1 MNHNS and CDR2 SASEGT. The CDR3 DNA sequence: TGTGCCAGCAGCCGAGAGTCTGTCTACGAGCAGTACTTC. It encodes CASSRESVYEQYF.